Below, 14 T cell receptor beta chains from the same sample are listed, as sequenced in a study of spatial heterogeneity in lung cancer. MiXCR, applied by TCRdb to the 5' RACE reads, yields one record per CDR3 protein. Of some 13,000 distinct CDR3 sequences listed, 3% to 5% are singletons. Stated time point: sample taken at primary tumor resection. Researchers sequenced whole RNA taken from tumor, nontumor lung or frozen PBMC without sorting. The material was PBMCs, obtained at surgery. All receptors come from a male donor with early-stage non-small cell lung cancer.

This clonotype was detected a few times. At one boundary the junction diverges from the germline segment, which might be a read error. This beta chain represents an off-target read in a library built for alpha chains; its size is of limited meaning. This rearrangement joins TRBV2 to TRBJ2-7; 9 bases line up with TRBD1. The CDR3 length is 13 residues. Germline CDR1 and CDR2: SNHLY and FYNNEI. The CDR3 is CASSEGIQGAPFF. CDR3 DNA: TGTGCCAGCAGTGAAGGAATACAGGGGGCCCCTTTCTTC. Looking up the rest from reference TRBV2 and TRBJ2-7 gives the full variable domain: EPEVTQTPSHQVTQMGQEVILRCVPISNHLYFYWYRQILGQKVEFLVSFYNNEISEKSEIFDDQFSVERPDGSNFTLKIRSTKLEDSAMYFCASSEGIQGAPFFGPGTRLTVT.

This clonotype qualifies as medium-sized. This beta chain slipped into a library made for alpha chains as a stray read, so its size is not meaningful. V gene TRBV29-1 combines with J gene TRBJ2-3; D ambiguous. The germline V gene has CDR1 SQVTM and CDR2 ANQGSEA. This CDR3 has 11 residues. Trimming cost V 6 bases and J 2 bases, with 6 bases left between them. The CDR3 nucleotides read TGCAGCGTCCGACTCACAGATACGCAGTATTTT. Encoded protein: CSVRLTDTQYF.

Regarding this clonotype: This beta chain lies outside the target of a library built for alpha chains; its clone size means little. In DNA form, the CDR3 reads TGCGCCAGCGCCCCTCGGGACTCTGGGGAAGCTTTCTTT. It encodes CASAPRDSGEAFF. V usage is TRBV10-2 and J usage is TRBJ1-1; weak D call: TRBD1 (5 bases). Germline V lookup: CDR1 WSHSY, CDR2 SAAADI. The CDR3 runs 13 residues. V was pared by 8 bases and J by 8 bases, with 18 bases between.

This clonotype was counted many times. A library prepared for alpha chains yielded this beta chain as an off-target read; its size is of little meaning. V gene TRBV3-1 combines with J gene TRBJ2-1, with TRBD2 matching over 9 bases. CDR3 size: 14 residues. Germline assignment: CDR1 LGHDT and CDR2 YNNKEL (reference sequence). V was pared by 4 bases and J by 10 bases, with 8 bases of the junction left unmatched. The CDR3 here is CASSREGGGDEQFF. CDR3 in DNA: TGTGCCAGCAGCCGGGAAGGCGGGGGGGACGAGCAGTTCTTC.

This clonotype was seen at least ten times. This beta chain is a stray sequence in a library constructed for alpha chains; its clone size is not meaningful. The genes are TRBV14 and TRBJ2-1; D might be TRBD2 (5 bases). With 0 bases removed from V and 0 bases from J, the gap between germline ends came to 9 bases. The CDR3 consists of 16 residues. The germline V gene has CDR1 SGHDN and CDR2 FVKESK. The CDR3 region is CASSQDGRSSYNEQFF. Written as DNA, the CDR3 is TGTGCCAGCAGCCAAGATGGGAGAAGCTCCTACAATGAGCAGTTCTTC.

This clonotype was recorded many times. The library was built for alpha chains, so this beta chain is an off-target read and its size means little. This chain links TRBV7-3 with TRBJ2-1, with 8 bases fitting TRBD2. Germline V CDR1 and CDR2: SGHTA, FQGTGA. V lost 2 bases and J lost 7; bases outside the gene matches: 4. The CDR3 is 14 residues long. The CDR3 protein is CASSLREGGNEQFF. In nucleotides, the CDR3 is TGTGCCAGCAGCTTACGGGAGGGAGGGAATGAGCAGTTCTTC.

At least ten counts were recorded for this clonotype. This beta chain was picked up by a library intended for alpha chains and is off target, so its count carries little meaning. The V and J genes are TRBV2 and TRBJ1-2, with TRBD1 as a possible D gene (5 bases). The CDR3 runs 12 residues. CDR1 and CDR2 from the germline V gene are SNHLY and FYNNEI. V was trimmed by 7 bases and J by 4 bases, leaving 10 bases between them. The CDR3 sequence is CASTPDIYGYTF. DNA of the CDR3: TGTGCCAGCACCCCGGACATCTATGGCTACACCTTC.

The table lists this clonotype with many counts. The library was designed around alpha chains, so this beta chain is a stray read whose abundance carries little weight. The chain has TRBV2 and TRBJ1-4, with TRBD1 matching over 9 bases. The CDR3 runs to 14 residues. The germline CDR1 and CDR2 sequences are SNHLY and FYNNEI. V dropped 10 bases and J dropped 10; count of bases not matched to a gene: 13. The CDR3: CATPGGTGSGKLFF. CDR3 bases: TGTGCCACCCCCGGAGGGACAGGGAGTGGAAAACTGTTTTTT.

This clonotype occurred many times. Since it is a stray read in a library aimed at alpha chains, this beta chain has a size that is not meaningful. V usage is TRBV5-4 and J usage is TRBJ1-4; D unresolved. V was trimmed by 2 bases and J by 3 bases, leaving 5 bases between them. CDR1 is SGHNT, CDR2 YYREEE, per germline (reference sequence). This CDR3 has 13 amino acids. CDR3 sequence reads: CASSLLPNEKLFF. The CDR3 DNA is TGTGCCAGCAGCTTACTGCCTAATGAAAAACTGTTTTTT.

This clonotype showed up many times. As an off-target read in a library built for alpha chains, this beta chain has a frequency of little significance. The V and J genes are TRBV7-9 and TRBJ2-6; D ambiguous. CDR3 size: 14 residues. Looked up from germline, CDR1 is SEHNR and CDR2 is FQNEAQ (reference sequence). V lost 5 bases and J 0 bases, leaving 5 bases between the germline ends. The CDR3 region has the DNA TGTGCCAGCAGCGTGAGCTCTGGGGCCAACGTCCTGACTTTC. Protein: CASSVSSGANVLTF. The variable domain in full, completed from reference TRBV7-9 and TRBJ2-6, reads DTGVSQNPRHKITKRGQNVTFRCDPISEHNRLYWYRQTLGQGPEFLTYFQNEAQLEKSRLLSDRFSAERPKGSFSTLEIQRTEQGDSAMYLCASSVSSGANVLTFGAGSRLTVL.

This clonotype was picked up many times. This beta chain is an unintended read in a library built for alpha chains; its size means little. CDR3 residues: CASSQDRGESKDEQFF. The CDR3 nucleotides are TGCGCCAGCAGCCAAGACAGAGGGGAATCTAAGGATGAGCAGTTCTTC. The rearrangement joins TRBV4-1 to TRBJ2-1; D is perhaps TRBD1 or TRBD2 (5 bases each). The V end lost 0 bases, the J end lost 8 bases, and 17 bases lay between the germline ends. Germline V gene lookup returns CDR1 MGHRA and CDR2 YSYEKL. The CDR3 loop spans 16 amino acids.

This clonotype has at least ten counts. This beta chain was picked up by a library intended for alpha chains and is off target, so its count carries little meaning. The chain recombines TRBV29-1 with TRBJ2-1, with TRBD2 identical over 7 bases. CDR1 is SQVTM and CDR2 is ANQGSEA in the germline V gene. J was trimmed by 4 bases and V by 3 bases; bases with no gene match: 6. This CDR3 is built from 14 residues. Here the CDR3 DNA reads TGCAGCGTTGATAGGGATAGCGGGTACAATGAGCAGTTCTTC. Protein sequence: CSVDRDSGYNEQFF.

In its sample, this clonotype was seen many times. A library prepared for alpha chains yielded this beta chain as an off-target read; its size is of little meaning. The chain employs TRBV7-9 and TRBJ2-1, with 15 bases lining up with TRBD2. Germline V gene sequence: CDR1 SEHNR, CDR2 FQNEAQ (reference sequence). Trimming at V came to 1 base and at J to 6 bases, leaving 7 bases not matched to a gene. The CDR3 length is 18 residues. DNA for the CDR3: TGTGCCAGCAGCTTAGTGCCGGGACTAGCGGGAGGTGCCAATGAGCAGTTCTTC. It specifies CASSLVPGLAGGANEQFF.

This clonotype was seen at least ten times. The library was designed around alpha chains, so this beta chain is a stray read whose abundance carries little weight. This chain links TRBV9 with TRBJ2-3; D is uncertain. The germline V and J ends were trimmed by 4 bases and 3 bases, with 9 bases remaining between them. Germline V lookup: CDR1 SGDLS, CDR2 YYNGEE. CDR3 size: 13 residues. As DNA, the CDR3 is TGTGCCAGCAGCCTTAAGGCTACAGATACGCAGTATTTT. Translation gives CASSLKATDTQYF. The full variable domain, with the rest looked up from reference TRBV9 and TRBJ2-3, is DSGVTQTPKHLITATGQRVTLRCSPRSGDLSVYWYQQSLDQGLQFLIQYYNGEERAKGNILERFSAQQFPDLHSELNLSSLELGDSALYFCASSLKATDTQYFGPGTRLTVL.